This entry features one T cell receptor beta chain sequence. Its antigen is unknown. Per-base quality was not reported, and no clone a single base away is much larger than it. These data originate in a study of shared clonotypes between healthy human individuals (dated by TCRdb to 2020 to 2021). About the investigation overall: The cohort comprised a couple of women and a few men aged 18 to 49 years. To estimate repertoire size and how much clonotypes are shared between individuals, the study performed deep sequencing of blood TCR repertoires from a few healthy adults. For each donor, three plates each were used for CD4 naive and CD4 memory, two plates were used for CD8 naive, and one plate was used for CD8 memory. To increase sequencing depth and limit assay-specific biases, different laboratories used diverse techniques to prepare libraries and sequence TCR repertoires. Leukapheresis yielded between about 0.94 and 9.5 billion PBMCs per donor. What the authors observed across the whole study: Even with the large sequencing depth, rarefaction of the sorted-subset datasets indicated that sequencing was incomplete. Pairwise subsampling led to the expectation that sequencing depth would affect the degree of clonotype sharing among donors. Sampling was restricted to blood, and TCR repertoires in tissue are likely to differ from TCR repertoires in blood. The small number of donors limited the genetic and exposure-history diversity represented. Larger estimated clonotype richness was generally found for naive subsets than for memory subsets. Sharing across a handful of donors was observed for roughly 5% of naive CD4, 3% to 3.5% of naive CD8, 2% to 2.5% of memory CD4, and about 0.4% of memory CD8 clonotypes. Higher generation probabilities were observed for clonotypes shared by all four sorted-subset donors than for non-shared clonotypes.

TCR CDR3 regions were amplified from genomic DNA by multiplex PCR using the deep immunoSEQ assay. For each cell subset, the extracted genomic DNA was distributed evenly across all wells of several immunoSEQ 96-well plates, and each plate served as one replicate. For sorted subsets, each replicate PCR was loaded with about 200 ng genomic DNA, equivalent to 25,000 to 30,000 T cell genomes. Purified libraries were measured with a Qubit 3.0 fluorometer, size-checked on a Bioanalyzer 2100, and measured again with the KAPA Library Quantification kit. Each immunoSEQ 96-well plate was sequenced on its own single-read 150-cycle Illumina NextSeq 550 flow cell. On the authors' methods: The immunoSEQ output contained only junctional sequences without quality scores, so filtering could not match that applied to full-length reads. Sequences were annotated with PyIR, a Python wrapper for IgBLAST v1.9, and V/J genes and CDR3 were assigned using IMGT germline references. Reads were removed for weak V/J assignments (E-value above 1e-6), missing CDR3, stop codons, out-of-frame junctions, or ambiguous translated residues. V3J clonotypes were defined by identical inferred V gene, J gene, and CDR3 amino acid sequence. Percentage overlap between repertoires was computed as shared unique clonotypes divided by the size of the smaller repertoire. Repertoire richness was assessed with RTK rarefaction, the Chao1 estimator, and Recon v2.1 estimates of unobserved clonotypes. Generation probabilities for all TCRbeta clonotypes obtained by the gDNA method from a few donors were computed using OLGA. Imported from immuneACCESS, the table was reduced by TCRdb to in-frame sequences with V and J called. These copies leave out some clones; in studies compared against another copy, an unresolved V gene accounts for under half, and the cause of the remainder is not known. V, J and clone size are taken as reported in that table, and D and trimming were inferred from the DNA itself. The sample table records over a million clones; about 75% of these occur just once. About 1.5% of the sample belongs to the ten largest clones.

Taken from cysteine to phenylalanine, the CDR3 has 15 residues. Only the CDR3 portion is preserved as DNA: 45 bases, with reading frame beginning at the first base. CDR1 and CDR2, looked up from the germline V gene, are SGHRS and YFSETQ. Trimming removed 0 bases from V and 5 bases from J, leaving 11 bases between the germline ends. Healthy HIV-negative adults with no recently reported acute infections or vaccinations were included as donors. Only Caucasian adults living in Nashville, Tennessee, USA were represented among the donors. CD4+ T cells were enriched by magnetic negative selection; naive cells were then positively selected on CD45RA, and the negative fraction formed the memory subset. After blood collection by leukapheresis, PBMCs were isolated using Ficoll-Histopaque density gradient centrifugation and then cryopreserved in the vapor phase of liquid nitrogen. Purity and quantity of every magnetically sorted T cell population were checked by analytical flow cytometry. From each sorted fraction, genomic DNA was isolated and quantified by UV absorbance on a Nanodrop 2000c.

This clonotype originated in a man aged 18 to 29 in good health. The sample consisted of memory CD4+ T cells sorted from blood. Read against the paper, the sample's cell subset or site label means: CD45RA-negative fraction. Recombination joined TRBV5-1 with TRBJ2-2; D gene: possibly TRBD2, on 6 matching bases. For the CDR3, the sequence is CASSLEGGGTGELFF. The DNA sequence reads TGCGCCAGCAGCTTGGAAGGAGGAGGGACCGGGGAGCTGTTTTTT.